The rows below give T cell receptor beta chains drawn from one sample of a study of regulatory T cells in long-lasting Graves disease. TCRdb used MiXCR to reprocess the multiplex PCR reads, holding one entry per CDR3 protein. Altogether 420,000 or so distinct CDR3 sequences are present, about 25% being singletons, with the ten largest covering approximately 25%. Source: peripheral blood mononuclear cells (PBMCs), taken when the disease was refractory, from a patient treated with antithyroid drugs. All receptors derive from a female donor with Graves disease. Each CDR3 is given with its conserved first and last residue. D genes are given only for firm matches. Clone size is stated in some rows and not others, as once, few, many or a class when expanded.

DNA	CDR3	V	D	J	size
TGTGCCAGCAGCCCAACCGGGACGCCTAACTATGGCTACACCTTC	CASSPTGTPNYGYTF	TRBV7-3	NA	TRBJ1-2	many
TGTGCCAGTAGTATAGATCGAAGAAAAGAGACCCAGTACTTC	CASSIDRRKETQYF	TRBV19	NA	TRBJ2-5	few
TGTGCCAGCAGCTTGGGACACGTAAACTCCGGAACTGAAGCTTTCTTT	CASSLGHVNSGTEAFF	TRBV5-4	NA	TRBJ1-1	NA
TGTGCCAGCAGCCAGGGGTTATTGCAGTACTTC	CASSQGLLQYF	TRBV27	NA	TRBJ2-5	many
TGCAGTGCTGCCGACGGCTACGAGCAGTACTTC	CSAADGYEQYF	TRBV20-1	NA	TRBJ2-7	many
TGTGCCAGCAGCTTAGCCCAAACAGGGGTGCGCTATGGCTACACCTTC	CASSLAQTGVRYGYTF	TRBV7-9	TRBD1	TRBJ1-2	NA
TGTGCCAGCAGCCACTGGGACGGTCCTAGTGGAAGTGGCTACACCTTC	CASSHWDGPSGSGYTF	TRBV3-1	NA	TRBJ1-2	NA
TGTGCCAGCAGTTCCCGGACGCATTCACCCCTCCACTTT	CASSSRTHSPLHF	TRBV6-9	NA	TRBJ1-6	few
TGCAGTGCTACCGGGAGGGGAAACACCATATATTTT	CSATGRGNTIYF	TRBV20-1	NA	TRBJ1-3	NA
TGCGCCAGCAAGTTGGACAGGGGTTTGAACACTGAAGCTTTCTTT	CASKLDRGLNTEAFF	TRBV5-1	TRBD1	TRBJ1-1	few
TGTGCCAGTGGCTCGACAGGGGCAGAGACCCAGTACTTC	CASGSTGAETQYF	TRBV19	TRBD1	TRBJ2-5	NA